These 28 T cell receptor beta chains were sequenced from one sample in a study of T cell repertoires in cytomegalovirus infection. Using its own MiXCR run on the reads, TCRdb lists one record per CDR3 protein. The sample lists about 450,000 distinct CDR3 sequences, about 33% occurring once. The sequencing sample was made of PBMCs. These receptors were obtained from a human donor in good health (CMV status not recorded). Some clones in this sample may be carry-over from other donors' samples.

The V and J genes are TRBV11-3 and TRBJ2-3; 7 nucleotides agree with TRBD1. The germline CDR1 and CDR2 sequences are SGHNT and YENEEA. This CDR3 spans 16 amino acids. J gave up 0 bases and V 5 bases, and 8 bases lay outside the gene matches. The CDR3 DNA reads as TGTGCCAGCAGCCCCTCTTCGGGACAGAGCACAGATACGCAGTATTTT. Translation gives CASSPSSGQSTDTQYF.

The chain combines TRBV30 with TRBJ1-1, with D perhaps TRBD1 (5 bases). The CDR3 covers 13 residues. Germline CDR1 GTSNPN, CDR2 SVGIG (reference sequence). Trimming removed 2 bases from V and 4 bases from J, with 11 bases in between. CDR3 residues: CAWSPGRGTEAFF. The CDR3 nucleotides read TGTGCCTGGAGTCCGGGGCGGGGCACTGAAGCTTTCTTT.

The V call is TRBV11-1, the J call TRBJ1-1, with D possibly TRBD1 on 6 matching bases. The CDR3 has 14 amino acids. The ends were cut back, 1 base at V and 4 bases at J, with 10 bases in the middle. Germline values: CDR1 SGHAT, CDR2 FQDESV (reference sequence). The CDR3 DNA sequence: TGTGCCAGCAGCTTAGACAGGGCGGGCACTGAAGCTTTCTTT. This sequence encodes CASSLDRAGTEAFF.

The chain couples TRBV7-2 to TRBJ2-7; TRBD2 matches at 10 bases. CDR3 length: 14 amino acids. Germline V lookup: CDR1 SGHTA, CDR2 FQGNSA. V shed 2 bases, J shed 6 bases, and the junction held 4 bases outside the gene matches. The CDR3 here is CASSLQRGGGEQYF. As DNA, the CDR3 is TGTGCCAGCAGCTTACAGCGGGGGGGAGGCGAGCAGTACTTC.

This chain connects TRBV20-1 to TRBJ2-1; tentatively, D is TRBD2 (5 bases). The germline V and J ends were trimmed by 4 bases and 7 bases, with 17 bases remaining between them. This CDR3 comprises 14 residues. Germline assignment: CDR1 DFQATT and CDR2 SNEGSKA (reference sequence). As DNA, the CDR3 is TGCAGTGCTACCGGGCTTGGTGGGGAGAATGAGCAGTTCTTC. Its translation is CSATGLGGENEQFF.

CDR3 region: CASSLASARSYNEQFF. In DNA, the CDR3 is TGTGCCAGCAGCTTGGCCTCAGCTCGCTCCTACAATGAGCAGTTCTTC. This chain uses TRBV5-4 with TRBJ2-1; D gene uncertain. The CDR3 covers 16 residues. Germline CDR1 reads SGHNT; CDR2 reads YYREEE (reference sequence). V dropped 0 bases and J dropped 0 bases, with 10 bases sitting between them.

In regard to this clonotype: The missing conserved phenylalanine or tryptophan at the end of this CDR3 makes a read error likely. The chain employs TRBV7-2 and TRBJ2-3; TRBD2 is a possible D gene (7 bases). The CDR3 has 19 residues. From germline, CDR1 is SGHTA and CDR2 FQGNSA. V was shortened by 5 bases and J by 4 bases, with 28 bases between the two germline ends. The CDR3 DNA sequence: TGTGCCAGCAGCCCAGCAGGGGTTTGGGGGGGGGCCTTGGCAGATACGCAGTATTTG. The encoded protein is CASSPAGVWGGALADTQYL.

Only a few counts were recorded for this clonotype. The CDR3 is CASSIGQGVKYF. The CDR3 nucleotides are TGTGCCAGCAGCATAGGACAGGGGGTCAAGTACTTC. The rearrangement links TRBV7-8 to TRBJ2-7, with TRBD1 identical over 10 bases. Trimming cost V 5 bases and J 11 bases; bases outside gene matches: 6. This CDR3 comprises 12 residues. In germline, CDR1 is SGHVS, CDR2 FQNEAQ.

As regards this clonotype: The junction departs from the called germline gene at one end, perhaps through a read error. The chain employs TRBV6-1 and TRBJ2-7, with 7 positions matching TRBD2. Germline CDR1 and CDR2: MNHNS and SASEGT. The CDR3 runs 14 residues. The CDR3 loop is CARSVGLSQYEQYF. The CDR3 coding sequence is TGTGCCCGCAGTGTGGGACTAAGTCAGTACGAGCAGTACTTC.

This clonotype was observed at least ten times. CDR3 amino acids: CASSLLSRNYGYTF. The DNA for the CDR3 is TGTGCCAGCAGTTTACTCTCCCGAAACTATGGCTACACCTTC. V is TRBV12-3 or TRBV12-4 and J is TRBJ1-2; no firm D call. V lost 2 bases and J 2 bases, leaving 9 bases between the germline ends. The CDR3 has 14 residues.

This clonotype was seen a few times. The CDR3 loop is CASKLADGTGELFF. The CDR3 DNA reads TGCGCCAGCAAGCTAGCGGATGGAACCGGGGAGCTGTTTTTT. V is TRBV4-1 and J is TRBJ2-2; 7 positions match TRBD2. The CDR3 extends over 14 amino acids. Germline CDR1 is MGHRA and CDR2 is YSYEKL. V trimming: 7 bases; J trimming: 5 bases; junction bases outside the gene matches: 7.

J is TRBJ1-3 and V is TRBV10-3; D is unresolved. This CDR3 comprises 15 residues. The germline V and J ends were trimmed by 4 bases and 2 bases, with 12 bases remaining between them. Germline CDR1 reads ENHRY; CDR2 reads SYGVKD. The CDR3 spells CAISAGEDTGNTIYF. In DNA form, the CDR3 reads TGTGCCATCAGTGCTGGGGAGGATACTGGAAACACCATATATTTT.

This clonotype was counted only a few times. The chain has TRBV2 and TRBJ1-4; a possible D gene is TRBD1 (5 bases). The V gene's germline CDR1 is SNHLY and CDR2 FYNNEI. The V gene lost 6 bases and the J gene lost 4 bases, with 15 bases spanning the gap. This CDR3 has 15 amino acids. The CDR3 loop is CASRLTGGGNEKLFF. CDR3 DNA sequence: TGTGCCAGCAGACTTACGGGGGGGGGTAATGAAAAACTGTTTTTT.

This clonotype showed up many times. DNA of the CDR3: TGTGCCAGCAGTTTTGCAGGGGGCCGACAGCCCCAGCATTTT. Translated, it gives CASSFAGGRQPQHF. This chain links TRBV12-3 or TRBV12-4 with TRBJ1-5, with TRBD1 identical over 8 bases. The length of the CDR3 is 14 residues. Trimming removed 3 bases from V and 7 bases from J; junction bases left unmatched: 5.

This sequence joins TRBV27 and TRBJ2-5; 10 bases align to TRBD2. In germline, CDR1 is MNHEY, CDR2 SMNVEV (reference sequence). This CDR3 has 16 amino acids. After removal of 5 bases from V and 4 bases from J, the junction contained 10 bases not matched to a gene. DNA of the CDR3: TGTGCCAGCAGTCTCCGCCGTCTAGCGGGGGTAGAGACCCAGTACTTC. It translates to CASSLRRLAGVETQYF.

The chain employs TRBV9 and TRBJ2-5; perhaps TRBD2 as D (5 bases). V lost 1 base and J 1 base, leaving 11 bases between the germline ends. This CDR3 is 15 amino acids long. The germline V gene encodes CDR1 SGDLS and CDR2 YYNGEE. The CDR3 nucleotides read TGTGCCAGCAGCGTATCCGGACTGTTCCAAGAGACCCAGTACTTC. Protein: CASSVSGLFQETQYF.

This clonotype appeared many times. The chain couples TRBV7-6 to TRBJ2-5; D is undetermined. With 3 bases removed from V and 4 bases from J, the gap between germline ends came to 9 bases. CDR1 is SGHVS, CDR2 FNYEAQ, per germline. This CDR3 region has 13 residues. In nucleotides, the CDR3 is TGTGCCAGCAGCTTGAACCGGCGAGAGACCCAGTACTTC. It codes for CASSLNRRETQYF.

This clonotype was recorded many times. V usage is TRBV7-2 and J usage is TRBJ2-5, with no clear D. V lost 3 bases and J lost 2, with 7 bases in between. The CDR3 totals 13 residues. From germline, CDR1 is SGHTA and CDR2 FQGNSA. In DNA form, the CDR3 reads TGTGCCAGCAGCTTGAACAAACAAGAGACCCAGTACTTC. This codes for CASSLNKQETQYF.

The table lists this clonotype with many counts. The rearrangement joins TRBV11-2 to TRBJ2-3, with D tentatively TRBD1 (6 bases). V was clipped by 4 bases and J by 2 bases, with 10 bases between them. The CDR3 is made up of 14 amino acids. The V gene's germline CDR1 is SGHAT and CDR2 FQNNGV. The CDR3 DNA sequence: TGTGCCAGCAGCTCCAGGACAGACACAGATACGCAGTATTTT. This encodes CASSSRTDTDTQYF.

V is TRBV3-1 and J is TRBJ1-4; TRBD1 might be the D (5 bases). This CDR3 spans 16 amino acids. Per the germline V gene, CDR1 is LGHDT and CDR2 is YNNKEL (reference sequence). Trimming cost V 0 bases and J 4 bases, with 12 bases left between them. The CDR3 DNA reads TGTGCCAGCAGCCAAGAAACGGGACGGTATAATGAAAAACTGTTTTTT. Protein sequence: CASSQETGRYNEKLFF.

This clonotype has just a few counts. This sequence joins TRBV7-9 and TRBJ1-4; D is unresolved. Trimming shortened V by 3 bases and J by 3 bases, and 11 bases separated the two germline ends. The CDR3 is 15 amino acids. Per germline, CDR1 SEHNR and CDR2 FQNEAQ (reference sequence). The CDR3 DNA follows: TGTGCCAGCAGCTTCACAGCGTTAGCTAATGAAAAACTGTTTTTT. It specifies CASSFTALANEKLFF.

To note about this clonotype: Possible read error: a much larger clone is one base away. Likely a read error: the CDR3 ends without its conserved phenylalanine or tryptophan. This rearrangement joins TRBV7-6 to TRBJ2-1, with no clear D. CDR1 is SGHVS, CDR2 FNYEAQ, per germline. This CDR3 spans 16 amino acids. V was clipped by 5 bases and J by 5 bases, with 19 bases between them. CDR3: CASSGFADKYNNEQFC. For the CDR3, the DNA is TGTGCCAGCAGCGGTTTCGCAGACAAGTACAACAATGAGCAGTTCTGC.

This clonotype was recorded many times. The rearrangement uses TRBV6-1 and TRBJ1-2; D gene uncertain. The CDR3 runs to 14 residues. The V gene's germline CDR1 is MNHNS and CDR2 SASEGT. Deletions cut 0 bases from V and 7 bases from J, with 12 bases between. The CDR3 protein is CASSEAWAKAGYTF. The CDR3 region has the DNA TGTGCCAGCAGTGAAGCATGGGCAAAGGCTGGCTACACCTTC.

This clonotype was detected only a few times. The rearrangement uses TRBV7-6 and TRBJ2-3; 11 bases are shared with TRBD1. V was clipped by 5 bases and J by 4 bases; unmatched bases: 8. Germline CDR1 reads SGHVS; CDR2 reads FNYEAQ. CDR3 length: 16 residues. CDR3 in DNA: TGTGCCAGCAGCCCATCGGACAGGGGGCTCGCAGATACGCAGTATTTT. Amino acids: CASSPSDRGLADTQYF.

This clonotype was seen only a few times. This sequence joins TRBV11-2 and TRBJ1-2, with D perhaps TRBD1 (6 bases). V was clipped by 5 bases and J by 4 bases, with 11 bases between them. Germline-derived CDR1 and CDR2 are SGHAT and FQNNGV. The CDR3 is 13 residues long. CDR3 amino acids: CASSPQTGYGYTF. For the CDR3, the DNA is TGTGCCAGCAGCCCTCAGACAGGCTATGGCTACACCTTC. Supplemented by reference TRBV11-2 and TRBJ1-2, the full variable domain reads EAGVAQSPRYKIIEKRQSVAFWCNPISGHATLYWYQQILGQGPKLLIQFQNNGVVDDSQLPKDRFSAERLKGVDSTLKIQPAKLEDSAVYLCASSPQTGYGYTFGSGTRLTVV.

Only a few counts were recorded for this clonotype. A junction end diverges from the germline sequence, so it may reflect a read error. The chain combines TRBV19 with TRBJ2-1; 7 bases line up with TRBD2. In germline, CDR1 is LNHDA, CDR2 SQIVND (reference sequence). The CDR3 sequence is 16 residues long. CDR3 in amino acids: CASSSSGGTSFNEQFF. CDR3 nucleotides: TGTGCCAGTAGCTCGTCGGGGGGAACCTCCTTCAATGAGCAGTTCTTC. Complete variable domain (other parts from reference TRBV19 and TRBJ2-1): DGGITQSPKYLFRKEGQNVTLSCEQNLNHDAMYWYRQDPGQGLRLIYYSQIVNDFQKGDIAEGYSVSREKKESFPLTVTSAQKNPTAFYLCASSSSGGTSFNEQFFGPGTRLTVL.

This clonotype was seen only a few times. The V gene is TRBV6-1, the J gene TRBJ1-5; unclear D gene. The V end lost 3 bases, the J end lost 2 bases, and 11 bases lay between the germline ends. CDR3 length: 15 residues. The V gene's germline CDR1 is MNHNS and CDR2 SASEGT. This CDR3 reads CASSDAGFGNQPQHF. DNA of the CDR3: TGTGCCAGCAGTGATGCGGGGTTCGGCAATCAGCCCCAGCATTTT.

Only a few counts were recorded for this clonotype. The V gene is TRBV24-1, the J gene TRBJ1-2; no clear D. The germline V gene has CDR1 KGHDR and CDR2 SFDVKD. The CDR3 loop spans 13 amino acids. The V end lost 0 bases, the J end lost 7 bases, and 8 bases lay between the germline ends. Written as DNA, the CDR3 is TGTGCCACCAGTGATTTGTGGGGTGCTGGCTACACCTTC. This codes for CATSDLWGAGYTF.